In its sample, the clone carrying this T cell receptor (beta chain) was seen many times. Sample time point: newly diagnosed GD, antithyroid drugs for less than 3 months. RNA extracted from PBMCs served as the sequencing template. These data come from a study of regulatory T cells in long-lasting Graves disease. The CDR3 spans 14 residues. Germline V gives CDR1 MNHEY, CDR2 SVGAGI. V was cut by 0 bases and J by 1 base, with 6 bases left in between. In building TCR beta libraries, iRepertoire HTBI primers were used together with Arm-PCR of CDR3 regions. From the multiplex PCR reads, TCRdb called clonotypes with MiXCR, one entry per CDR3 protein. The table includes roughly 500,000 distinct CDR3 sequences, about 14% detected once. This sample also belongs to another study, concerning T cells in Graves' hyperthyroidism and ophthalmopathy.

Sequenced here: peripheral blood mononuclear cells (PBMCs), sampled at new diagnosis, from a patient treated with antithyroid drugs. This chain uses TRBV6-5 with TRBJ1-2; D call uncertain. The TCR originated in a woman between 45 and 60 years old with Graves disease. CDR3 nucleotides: TGTGCCAGCAGTTACTCTTGGGATAACTATGGCTACACCTTC. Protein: CASSYSWDNYGYTF.